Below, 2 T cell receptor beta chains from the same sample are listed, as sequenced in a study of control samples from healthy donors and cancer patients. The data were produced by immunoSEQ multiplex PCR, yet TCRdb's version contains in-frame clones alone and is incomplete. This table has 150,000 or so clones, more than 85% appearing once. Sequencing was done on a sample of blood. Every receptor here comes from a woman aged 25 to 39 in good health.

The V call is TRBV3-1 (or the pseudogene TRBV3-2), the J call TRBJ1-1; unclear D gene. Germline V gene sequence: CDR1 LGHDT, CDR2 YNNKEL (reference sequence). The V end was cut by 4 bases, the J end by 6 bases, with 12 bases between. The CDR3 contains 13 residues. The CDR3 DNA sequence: TGTGCCAGCAGCCCAGACGGAAATTCTGAAGCTTTCTTT. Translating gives CASSPDGNSEAFF.

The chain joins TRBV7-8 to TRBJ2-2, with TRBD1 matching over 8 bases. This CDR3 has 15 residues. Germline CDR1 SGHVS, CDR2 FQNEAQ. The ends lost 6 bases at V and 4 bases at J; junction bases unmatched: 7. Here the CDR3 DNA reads TGTGCCAGCAGTAAGGGGGACAGGACCACCGGGGAGCTGTTTTTT. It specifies CASSKGDRTTGELFF. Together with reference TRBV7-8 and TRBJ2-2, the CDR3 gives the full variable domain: GAGVSQSPRYKVAKRGQDVALRCDPISGHVSLFWYQQALGQGPEFLTYFQNEAQLDKSGLPSDRFFAERPEGSVSTLKIQRTQQEDSAVYLCASSKGDRTTGELFFGEGSRLTVL.